This TCR beta chain was documented in a study of cytomegalovirus exposure and HLA in healthy donors. As for the study in general: Prior work identified around 100 million unique TCR beta sequences in some 200 million T cells. Study results and caveats: The study had only CMV serostatus as immune exposure information.

On this clone: Its antigen is unidentified.

Germline CDR1 is KGHSH and CDR2 is LQKENI. Trimming at V came to 5 bases and at J to 6 bases, leaving 4 bases not matched to a gene. The CDR3 totals 14 residues. This PCR relied on a set of 60 Vbeta primers and 13 Jbeta primers. Sequencing was performed with immunoSEQ multiplex PCR; in TCRdb, only in-frame clones are kept and a portion is missing. The repertoire holds under 150,000 clones, with around 77% as singletons. This sequence was found in a man aged 50 to 60 in good health and CMV-seronegative. Material: PBMCs. The chain uses TRBV18 and TRBJ2-1; TRBD1 matches at 10 bases. The CDR3: CASSLGDRGNEQFF. CDR3 coding DNA: TGTGCCAGCTCATTAGGGGACAGGGGCAATGAGCAGTTCTTC.